The 14 T cell receptor beta chains below were found in one sample sequenced in a study of OX40 agonist ivuxolimab in advanced cancers. Method: immunoSEQ multiplex PCR; TCRdb's copy keeps in-frame clones and lacks some. The sample comprises approximately 100,000 clones, roughly nine tenths of which are singletons, and 0.25% to 0.35% rests with the top ten. Sequences were derived from CD4+ or CD8+ T cells sorted from blood, sampled in a trial of the OX40 agonist ivuxolimab. These receptors came from an adult with an advanced solid tumor such as melanoma, head and neck, liver or kidney cancer.

This chain's CDR3 is CASSQVQSRDEQFF. The CDR3 coding sequence is TGTGCCAGCAGCCAAGTACAGAGTAGGGATGAGCAGTTCTTC. The gene calls are TRBV5-4 and TRBJ2-1; D call uncertain. The CDR3 runs 14 residues. V lost 4 bases and J lost 8, with 16 bases in between. Germline V gene sequence: CDR1 SGHNT, CDR2 YYREEE (reference sequence).

The J gene is TRBJ2-2, the V gene TRBV5-1; no clear D. From germline, CDR1 is SGHRS and CDR2 YFSETQ. The CDR3 is 15 amino acids. The ends were cut back, 0 bases at V and 5 bases at J, with 11 bases in the middle. The DNA for the CDR3 is TGCGCCAGCAGCTTGGCCATAGGTGGGACCGGGGAGCTGTTTTTT. Its protein product is CASSLAIGGTGELFF. The variable domain in full, completed from reference TRBV5-1 and TRBJ2-2, reads KAGVTQTPRYLIKTRGQQVTLSCSPISGHRSVSWYQQTPGQGLQFLFEYFSETQRNKGNFPGRFSGRQFSNSRSEMNVSTLELGDSALYLCASSLAIGGTGELFFGEGSRLTVL.

The gene calls are TRBV6-5 and TRBJ2-2, with 7 bases matching TRBD2. The germline CDR1 and CDR2 sequences are MNHEY and SVGAGI. The CDR3 length is 16 residues. The J segment lost 4 bases and the V segment lost 2 bases, leaving 7 bases of the junction unmatched. The CDR3 loop reads CASSYTSGRATGELFF. CDR3 nucleotide sequence: TGTGCCAGCAGTTACACCTCGGGGAGGGCCACCGGGGAGCTGTTTTTT.

The chain uses TRBV7-3 and TRBJ2-1; no definite D call. Trimming stripped 3 bases from V and 6 bases from J, with 9 bases between. Germline CDR1 is SGHTA and CDR2 is FQGTGA. This CDR3 region has 13 residues. CDR3 protein: CASSLGVFNEQFF. CDR3 sequence (DNA): TGTGCCAGCAGCTTGGGTGTGTTCAATGAGCAGTTCTTC. Looking up the rest from reference TRBV7-3 and TRBJ2-1 gives the full variable domain: GAGVSQTPSNKVTEKGKYVELRCDPISGHTALYWYRQSLGQGPEFLIYFQGTGAADDSGLPNDRFFAVRPEGSVSTLKIQRTERGDSAVYLCASSLGVFNEQFFGPGTRLTVL.

V usage is TRBV7-2 and J usage is TRBJ2-2; the D is unclear. The CDR3 is 14 amino acids. Germline V gene data show CDR1 as SGHTA and CDR2 as FQGNSA. Trimming removed 4 bases at V and 1 base at J, with 7 bases between. CDR3 sequence (DNA): TGTGCCAGCAGCTATCAAAGGAACACCGGGGAGCTGTTTTTT. This gives the protein CASSYQRNTGELFF.

The V and J genes are TRBV13 and TRBJ1-1; D might be TRBD1 (6 bases). The CDR3 is made up of 15 amino acids. Germline V gives CDR1 PRHDT, CDR2 FYEKMQ (reference sequence). V lost 0 bases and J lost 1, with 9 bases in between. The CDR3 DNA follows: TGTGCCAGCAGCTTAGGCCCAGGGGCGAACACTGAAGCTTTCTTT. It codes for CASSLGPGANTEAFF.

The chain carries TRBV6-5 and TRBJ2-7; a possible D gene is TRBD1 (6 bases). The CDR3 sequence is 14 residues long. Germline V gives CDR1 MNHEY, CDR2 SVGAGI. The V end lost 4 bases, the J end lost 6 bases, and 16 bases lay between the germline ends. CDR3 loop: CASSFQGSRSEQYF. CDR3 bases: TGTGCCAGCAGTTTTCAGGGGTCTCGGAGCGAGCAGTACTTC.

J is TRBJ2-5 and V is TRBV6-6, with unresolved D. V was clipped by 6 bases and J by 1 base, with 15 bases between them. The germline CDR1 and CDR2 sequences are MNHNY and SVGAGI (reference sequence). This CDR3 has 15 residues. The CDR3: CASRGVLELQETQYF. The CDR3 region has the DNA TGTGCCAGCAGGGGCGTTTTGGAACTCCAAGAGACCCAGTACTTC.

The chain has TRBV10-3 and TRBJ1-2, with 8 bases identical to TRBD1. Germline V gene data show CDR1 as ENHRY and CDR2 as SYGVKD. The CDR3 has 15 residues. V lost 3 bases, J lost 5 bases, and 8 bases stayed unmatched. The CDR3 protein is CAISDWTGTSYGYTF. Here the CDR3 DNA reads TGTGCCATCAGTGATTGGACAGGGACGAGTTATGGCTACACCTTC.

The V gene is TRBV19, the J gene TRBJ2-3, with D tentatively TRBD2 (5 bases). Trimming took off 4 bases at V and 2 bases at J, with 13 bases between the two ends. The CDR3 consists of 15 residues. The germline V gene encodes CDR1 LNHDA and CDR2 SQIVND (reference sequence). CDR3 coding DNA: TGTGCCAGTAGTAGCCTCGGAGGAAACACAGATACGCAGTATTTT. Translated: CASSSLGGNTDTQYF.

The genes are TRBV7-9 and TRBJ2-1; TRBD2 is a possible D gene (6 bases). The germline CDR1 and CDR2 sequences are SEHNR and FQNEAQ (reference sequence). Trimming took off 2 bases at V and 6 bases at J, with 8 bases between the two ends. The CDR3 is 13 residues long. The CDR3: CASSLTSFNEQFF. The CDR3 coding sequence is TGTGCCAGCAGCTTAACTAGCTTCAATGAGCAGTTCTTC.

The chain employs TRBV11-2 and TRBJ2-1, with 8 positions matching TRBD2. Germline loops: CDR1 SGHAT, CDR2 FQNNGV. The junction had 6 bases not matched to a gene; V was cut back by 3 bases and J by 2 bases. This CDR3 spans 16 amino acids. CDR3 loop: CASSLNSGTTYNEQFF. CDR3 nucleotides: TGTGCCAGCAGCTTGAATAGCGGGACTACCTACAATGAGCAGTTCTTC.

This chain's CDR3 is CASSAVQGREQYF. The CDR3 nucleotides read TGTGCCAGCAGTGCCGTACAGGGCCGGGAGCAGTACTTC. The J gene is TRBJ2-7, the V gene TRBV6-5; D may be TRBD1 (6 bases). Germline CDR1 and CDR2: MNHEY and SVGAGI. This CDR3 comprises 13 residues. Trimming took off 5 bases at V and 7 bases at J, with 15 bases between the two ends.

The chain links TRBV7-8 to TRBJ1-1; possible D gene TRBD1, 5 bases. From germline, CDR1 is SGHVS and CDR2 FQNEAQ. The CDR3 covers 14 residues. V was pared by 2 bases and J by 4 bases, with 11 bases between. In DNA form, the CDR3 reads TGTGCCAGCAGCTTAAGGGGTAGGAGCACTGAAGCTTTCTTT. It translates to CASSLRGRSTEAFF.